This is a list of T cell receptor beta chains from one sample in a study of T cells in localized non-small cell lung cancer. TCRdb's table, derived via immunoSEQ multiplex PCR, lists solely in-frame clones and lacks some. This table holds over 20,000 clones, around nine tenths found once. The sequencing here drew on peripheral blood, taken before any cancer treatment. The receptors originated from a female donor over 55 with stage I lung adenocarcinoma. The CDR3 runs from the conserved cysteine through the conserved F or W. Fields, in order: J gene, CDR3 length, D gene, clone size, V gene, CDR3 DNA, CDR3 protein. A D gene is named only where the DNA matches it firmly. Clone sizes are given selectively: once, few, many, or a class where the clone is expanded.

J: TRBJ2-3; length: 16; D: NA; size: NA; V: TRBV5-5; DNA: TGTGCCAGCAGCTTGGGGGGGAAGTGGAGCACAGATACGCAGTATTTT; CDR3: CASSLGGKWSTDTQYF
J: TRBJ2-3; length: 12; D: NA; size: NA; V: TRBV9; DNA: TGTGCCAGCAGCGAGGGGACGAATACGCAGTATTTT; CDR3: CASSEGTNTQYF
J: TRBJ2-1; length: 14; D: NA; size: NA; V: TRBV10-3; DNA: TGTGCCATCAGTGAACAGGCGTCCTACAATGAGCAGTTCTTC; CDR3: CAISEQASYNEQFF
J: TRBJ2-7; length: 14; D: NA; size: NA; V: TRBV5-8; DNA: TGTGCCAGCAGGCCCTTCCGGACGGGCTACGAGCAGTACTTC; CDR3: CASRPFRTGYEQYF
J: TRBJ1-3; length: 16; D: NA; size: NA; V: TRBV4-1; DNA: TGCGCCAGCAGCCAAGGAGTTACCTTCTCTGGAAACACCATATATTTT; CDR3: CASSQGVTFSGNTIYF
J: TRBJ2-1; length: 15; D: NA; size: NA; V: TRBV7-3; DNA: TGTGCCAGCAGCTTACAGTCAGGGGCCGGGAATGAGCAGTTCTTC; CDR3: CASSLQSGAGNEQFF
J: TRBJ1-1; length: 13; D: NA; size: NA; V: TRBV19; DNA: TGTGCCAGTAGTATAGTTCTTGACACTGAAGCTTTCTTT; CDR3: CASSIVLDTEAFF
J: TRBJ2-1; length: 15; D: TRBD2; size: once; V: TRBV9; DNA: TGTGCCAGCAGCGCCTTAGCGGGAGTCTACAATGAGCAGTTCTTC; CDR3: CASSALAGVYNEQFF
J: TRBJ2-6; length: 18; D: NA; size: NA; V: TRBV5-4; DNA: TGTGCCAGCACTACCGGTGGTTCGGGGACGAGGGGGGCCAACGTCCTGACTTTC; CDR3: CASTTGGSGTRGANVLTF
J: TRBJ2-1; length: 15; D: TRBD2; size: once; V: TRBV4-1; DNA: TGCGCCAGCAGCCTTAGGACTAGCGGGAGCAATGAGCAGTTCTTC; CDR3: CASSLRTSGSNEQFF
J: TRBJ1-2; length: 13; D: NA; size: NA; V: TRBV2; DNA: TGTGCCAGCAGTGAAGGAGGGGGGTATGGCTACACCTTC; CDR3: CASSEGGGYGYTF
J: TRBJ2-2; length: 15; D: TRBD2; size: NA; V: TRBV27; DNA: TGTGCCAGTTCGACTAGCGGATTAAACACCGGGGAGCTGTTTTTT; CDR3: CASSTSGLNTGELFF
J: TRBJ2-3; length: 14; D: TRBD2; size: NA; V: TRBV25-1; DNA: TGTGCCAGCAGGGCTAGCGGGGGTGGGTCAACGCAGTATTTT; CDR3: CASRASGGGSTQYF
J: TRBJ1-1; length: 14; D: TRBD1; size: few; V: TRBV30; DNA: TGTGCCTGGAGTGTAGGACAGGGGTTCACTGAAGCTTTCTTT; CDR3: CAWSVGQGFTEAFF
J: TRBJ1-2; length: 15; D: NA; size: few; V: TRBV19; DNA: TGTGCCAGTAGTATAGTTACGGGTTCTAACTATGGCTACACCTTC; CDR3: CASSIVTGSNYGYTF
J: TRBJ1-4; length: 13; D: NA; size: NA; V: TRBV7-9; DNA: TGTGCCAGCAGCTCGGACTCGAGAGAAAAACTGTTTTTT; CDR3: CASSSDSREKLFF
J: TRBJ2-7; length: 13; D: TRBD2; size: NA; V: TRBV7-6; DNA: TGTGCCAGCAGCCTCGCTGCCGGGGGGGAGCAGTACTTC; CDR3: CASSLAAGGEQYF
J: TRBJ2-7; length: 14; D: NA; size: few; V: TRBV10-2; DNA: TGCGCCAGCAGTGAGGTCGGCGGTTCCTACGAGCAGTACTTC; CDR3: CASSEVGGSYEQYF